Described below is a single TCR beta chain sequence and its context. The sample comes from a study of T cell responses to AZD1222 COVID-19 vaccine. Clones were read by immunoSEQ multiplex PCR, and TCRdb kept only the in-frame ones, dropping some. Seen here are over 60,000 clones, more than 75% observed once, and the top ten hold around 4.8%. The CDR3 has 13 residues. V gave up 5 bases and J gave up 2 bases; unmatched junction bases: 3. CDR1 SGHNT and CDR2 YYREEE come from the germline V gene (reference sequence). The starting material was peripheral blood, obtained 28 days after the second dose of the MenACWY control vaccine. The TCR originated in an adult who received the MenACWY meningococcal vaccine as a control. V and J are TRBV5-4 and TRBJ1-2; 7 bases agree with TRBD1. Here the CDR3 DNA reads TGTGCCAGCAGATCGGGACAGAACTATGGCTACACCTTC. Amino acid sequence: CASRSGQNYGYTF.